This T cell receptor beta chain emerged from a study of CXCR3-negative and CXCR3-positive naive CD8 T cells. A remark on this clonotype: Its specificity is not known.

The CDR3 runs 16 residues. Germline-derived CDR1 and CDR2 are MGHRA and YSYEKL. Whole-study results and caveats: CXCR3-positive naive cells had TRB CDR3s that were more hydrophobic than CXCR3-negative naive cells had.

Libraries of TRB cDNA were made by 5' RACE and carried UMIs. From the 5' RACE reads, TCRdb lists one entry per CDR3 protein and no DNA. Its table records 55,000 to 65,000 distinct CDR3 sequences. This chain joins TRBV4-1 and TRBJ2-7. This sequence was found in a human donor in good health. Some clones in this sample may be carry-over from other donors' samples. What was sequenced was naive CXCR3+ CD8+ T cells from blood. Specified subset: CD45RO-CCR7+CD27+CD95- naive CD8+ T cells expressing CXCR3 (TNR3+). CDR3: CASSQGRGTLSYEQYF.